These 26 T cell receptor beta chains share one sample of origin, sequenced in a study of T cell repertoires and HLA-DP antigens listed by TCRdb under 2018. The method was the immunoSEQ multiplex PCR assay. TCRdb stores this immuneACCESS table with in-frame sequences only. Part of the clones is absent; in the studies checked, under half of the shortfall reflects unresolved V genes, and no reason is known for the rest. The sample table holds 65,000 to 90,000 clones, of which over 75% were seen once. In total, the top ten clones hold roughly 1.5% of the sample. The antigens of these receptors remain unknown. The material sequenced was CD4+ T cells from PBMCs. The origin of the receptors is a man in his 60s in good health and CMV-seronegative.

The rearrangement uses TRBV15 and TRBJ2-4; D call uncertain. The CDR3 has 11 amino acids. Germline V gene lookup returns CDR1 LNHNV and CDR2 YYDKDF (reference sequence). Trimming removed 3 bases from V and 9 bases from J, with 6 bases in between. CDR3 DNA sequence: TGTGCCACCAGCAGTCCGGGCATTCAGTACTTC. Its translation: CATSSPGIQYF.

In nucleotides, the CDR3 is TGTGCCAGCAGTAACCAGGGGAATGGCAATCAGCCCCAGCATTTT. Residues: CASSNQGNGNQPQHF. This chain links TRBV6-5 with TRBJ1-5; a weak D match, TRBD1 (6 bases). This CDR3 has 15 residues. V lost 5 bases to trimming and J lost 2 bases, with 13 bases between them. Germline V gene sequence: CDR1 MNHEY, CDR2 SVGAGI.

The rearrangement joins TRBV6-1 to TRBJ2-7; D gene ambiguous. The CDR3 contains 11 residues. V gave up 9 bases and J gave up 3 bases, with 9 bases separating them. Germline V gives CDR1 MNHNS, CDR2 SASEGT. In DNA form, the CDR3 reads TGTGCCAGTTGGAGCCACTACGAGCAGTACTTC. It codes for CASWSHYEQYF.

This chain connects TRBV6-5 to TRBJ1-2; D may be TRBD1 (6 bases). This CDR3 region has 14 residues. V was cut by 7 bases and J by 5 bases, with 17 bases left in between. Per the germline V gene, CDR1 is MNHEY and CDR2 is SVGAGI. The CDR3 loop is CASKTDSRYYGYTF. The CDR3 region has the DNA TGTGCCAGCAAGACGGACAGTAGATATTATGGCTACACCTTC.

The DNA of the CDR3 is TGTGCCAGCAGGGGGACCGGATCCTACGAGCAGTACTTC. Encoded protein: CASRGTGSYEQYF. The rearrangement links TRBV6-5 to TRBJ2-7; either TRBD1 or TRBD2 may supply D (5 bases each). The CDR3 sequence is 13 residues long. V was pared by 6 bases and J by 1 base, with 10 bases between. The V gene's germline CDR1 is MNHEY and CDR2 SVGAGI.

This clone was counted between two and nine times. This rearrangement joins TRBV23-1 to TRBJ2-5; D unclear. Being an ORF, TRBV23-1 has a function that is uncertain. The CDR3 is made up of 15 amino acids. Trimming pared 4 bases from V and 1 base from J, leaving 13 bases between. The CDR3 DNA is TGCGCCAGCAGTCCCCCGGGCCTGGCCCAAGAGACCCAGTACTTC. Its protein product is CASSPPGLAQETQYF.

The chain carries TRBV7-2 and TRBJ1-1; D possibly corresponds to TRBD1 (5 bases). The length of the CDR3 is 14 residues. From germline, CDR1 is SGHTA and CDR2 FQGNSA. V was pared by 2 bases and J by 1 base, with 8 bases between. The CDR3 DNA is TGTGCCAGCAGCTTACAGGGCTCGAACACTGAAGCTTTCTTT. Protein sequence: CASSLQGSNTEAFF.

The rearrangement uses TRBV6-6 and TRBJ1-5, with TRBD1 as a possible D gene (6 bases). Germline V gene data show CDR1 as MNHNY and CDR2 as SVGAGI (reference sequence). The CDR3 has 14 residues. The V and J ends lost 6 bases and 0 bases respectively, with 9 bases between them. DNA of the CDR3: TGTGCCAGCAGAGACAGGATTAGCAATCAGCCCCAGCATTTT. Its translation is CASRDRISNQPQHF.

V gene TRBV11-3 combines with J gene TRBJ2-2, with 7 bases fitting TRBD2. This CDR3 has 15 amino acids. The germline gives CDR1 SGHNT, CDR2 YENEEA. The V gene end was trimmed by 4 bases and the J gene end by 1 base; junction bases not matched to a gene: 3. CDR3 region: CASSSGGMNTGELFF. The DNA for the CDR3 is TGTGCCAGCAGCTCCGGGGGGATGAACACCGGGGAGCTGTTTTTT.

The chain links TRBV9 to TRBJ1-1; the D is unclear. Germline CDR1 is SGDLS and CDR2 is YYNGEE. V was clipped by 1 base and J by 1 base, with 5 bases between them. The CDR3 spans 13 residues. Here the CDR3 reads CASSVIRNTEAFF. CDR3 bases: TGTGCCAGCAGCGTAATCCGGAACACTGAAGCTTTCTTT.

The genes are TRBV5-1 and TRBJ1-3; D possibly corresponds to TRBD1 (5 bases). The V end was cut by 3 bases, the J end by 0 bases, with 13 bases between. This CDR3 has 16 residues. CDR1 SGHRS and CDR2 YFSETQ come from the germline V gene. CDR3 loop: CASSYSGPSSGNTIYF. CDR3 DNA sequence: TGCGCCAGCAGCTATTCAGGGCCTTCCTCTGGAAACACCATATATTTT.

This clone came up a few times. V and J are TRBV11-2 and TRBJ1-6, with 7 bases matching TRBD1. This CDR3 has 15 residues. Trimming cost V 4 bases and J 7 bases; bases outside gene matches: 7. CDR1 SGHAT and CDR2 FQNNGV come from the germline V gene. Here the CDR3 reads CASSSNPGGNSPLHF. The CDR3 region has the DNA TGTGCCAGCAGCTCCAATCCAGGGGGGAATTCACCCCTCCACTTT.

This chain links TRBV4-3 with TRBJ2-1; D might be TRBD2 (6 bases). The CDR3 extends over 13 amino acids. V lost 2 bases and J lost 8, with 10 bases in between. CDR1 is LGHNA, CDR2 YSLEER, per germline. The CDR3 spells CASSQTSHHEQFF. DNA for the CDR3: TGCGCCAGCAGCCAAACTAGCCACCATGAGCAGTTCTTC.

V usage is TRBV28 and J usage is TRBJ2-5, with TRBD2 identical over 9 bases. With V trimmed by 6 bases and J by 10 bases, 15 bases remained unmatched. Per germline, CDR1 MDHEN and CDR2 SYDVKM. This CDR3 has 15 amino acids. CDR3 DNA sequence: TGTGCCAGCAGCTCTGGCGGGGGGGCGCGTCAGAGCCAGTACTTC. Its protein is CASSSGGGARQSQYF.

CDR3 nucleotides: TGTGCCAGCAGCTTAGACAGGGGGGAGACCCAGTACTTC. This encodes CASSLDRGETQYF. The chain employs TRBV7-3 and TRBJ2-5; 9 positions match TRBD1. V trimming: 2 bases; J trimming: 5 bases; junction bases outside the gene matches: 0. Per the germline V gene, CDR1 is SGHTA and CDR2 is FQGTGA. This CDR3 has 13 amino acids.

The V gene is TRBV19, the J gene TRBJ1-4; weak D call: TRBD1 (6 bases). The CDR3 loop spans 14 amino acids. In germline, CDR1 is LNHDA, CDR2 SQIVND (reference sequence). V shed 4 bases and J shed 6 bases, with 12 bases lying between them. This CDR3 is CASSSRGTDEKLFF. CDR3 coding DNA: TGTGCCAGTAGTAGCAGGGGAACGGATGAAAAACTGTTTTTT.

The chain recombines TRBV7-9 with TRBJ1-2; D is possibly TRBD1 (5 bases). The CDR3 covers 10 residues. The V gene lost 1 base and the J gene lost 13 bases, with 7 bases spanning the gap. CDR1 and CDR2 from the germline V gene are SEHNR and FQNEAQ (reference sequence). The CDR3: CASSLVGPTF. The CDR3 region has the DNA TGTGCCAGCAGCTTAGTGGGACCCACCTTC.

This clone was seen more than once but under ten times. V is TRBV19 and J is TRBJ1-6, with 8 bases aligning to TRBD1. Unmatched junction bases numbered 14, after V lost 5 bases and J lost 14 bases. Looked up from germline, CDR1 is LNHDA and CDR2 is SQIVND (reference sequence). This CDR3 is built from 15 residues. CDR3 nucleotide sequence: TGTGCCAGTAGTTCTTCGGGACAGGCTACTCCAACCCTCCACTTT. This sequence encodes CASSSSGQATPTLHF.

The rearrangement uses TRBV6-6 and TRBJ1-2; 8 nucleotides align to TRBD1. The ends lost 5 bases at V and 8 bases at J; junction bases unmatched: 10. Germline-derived CDR1 and CDR2 are MNHNY and SVGAGI (reference sequence). This CDR3 region has 14 residues. The DNA for the CDR3 is TGTGCCAGCAGTCCTGACAGGGGCGGCGGAGGCTACACCTTC. This encodes CASSPDRGGGGYTF.

The gene calls are TRBV10-3 and TRBJ1-3; D is possibly TRBD1 (5 bases). The CDR3 runs 14 residues. Trimming stripped 3 bases from V and 0 bases from J, with 6 bases between. The germline V gene encodes CDR1 ENHRY and CDR2 SYGVKD. CDR3 region: CAISDTGSGNTIYF. The CDR3 DNA reads as TGTGCCATCAGTGATACAGGCTCTGGAAACACCATATATTTT.

This CDR3 reads CASSYARGVHNEQFF. DNA for the CDR3: TGTGCCAGCAGTTACGCGCGGGGGGTACACAATGAGCAGTTCTTC. This chain links TRBV6-5 with TRBJ2-1; the match to TRBD2 covers 8 bases. The CDR3 consists of 15 residues. V lost 2 bases and J lost 5; bases outside the gene matches: 5. In germline, CDR1 is MNHEY, CDR2 SVGAGI.

The chain couples TRBV5-4 to TRBJ1-2; maybe TRBD1 (5 bases). The length of the CDR3 is 14 residues. Trimming took 4 bases from V and 0 from J, leaving 10 bases between them. Germline V lookup: CDR1 SGHNT, CDR2 YYREEE (reference sequence). DNA of the CDR3: TGTGCCAGCAGCCCAGGGAGAGCTAACTATGGCTACACCTTC. The encoded protein is CASSPGRANYGYTF. The full variable domain, rest sourced from reference TRBV5-4 and TRBJ1-2, is ETGVTQSPTHLIKTRGQQVTLRCSSQSGHNTVSWYQQALGQGPQFIFQYYREEENGRGNFPPRFSGLQFPNYSSELNVNALELDDSALYLCASSPGRANYGYTFGSGTRLTVV.

The V call is TRBV4-2, the J call TRBJ2-3; TRBD2 aligns across 11 bases. The V and J ends lost 1 base and 3 bases, in that order; junction bases with no gene match: 6. CDR3 size: 17 residues. In germline, CDR1 is LGHNA, CDR2 YNFKEQ. The CDR3 protein is CASSQAPGLAETDTQYF. The CDR3 bases are TGTGCCAGCAGCCAAGCCCCGGGACTAGCGGAGACAGATACGCAGTATTTT.

The chain is built from TRBV5-6 and TRBJ1-6; D is perhaps TRBD1 (6 bases). V was pared by 1 base and J by 6 bases, with 14 bases between. CDR1 and CDR2 from the germline V gene are SGHDT and YYEEEE. The CDR3 length is 16 residues. CDR3 sequence reads: CASSLTGTPLNSPLHF. In DNA, the CDR3 is TGTGCCAGCAGCTTGACCGGGACACCCCTTAATTCACCCCTCCACTTT.

The chain employs TRBV7-2 and TRBJ1-5; 10 nucleotides match TRBD1. J lost 6 bases, V lost 5 bases, and 7 bases had no gene match. The germline V gene has CDR1 SGHTA and CDR2 FQGNSA. This CDR3 is 15 amino acids long. The CDR3 region is CASSPGQGVIQPQHF. DNA for the CDR3: TGTGCCAGCAGCCCAGGACAGGGGGTGATTCAGCCCCAGCATTTT.

V and J are TRBV7-6 and TRBJ2-2, with 8 bases matching TRBD2. The ends lost 5 bases at V and 4 bases at J; junction bases unmatched: 12. The V gene's germline CDR1 is SGHVS and CDR2 FNYEAQ. This CDR3 contains 17 residues. For the CDR3, the DNA is TGTGCCAGCAGCCGGGAGGGCGGGGGAGCCTCCACCGGGGAGCTGTTTTTT. It encodes CASSREGGGASTGELFF.